These T cell receptor beta chains were read from a single sample in a study of blood T cell repertoires in COVID-19. Sequenced by immunoSEQ multiplex PCR; TCRdb stores in-frame clones only, minus some. Of under 350,000 clones listed, more than 75% were seen once; the top ten hold over 3.5%. Sequenced material: PBMCs or T cells enriched from blood (not recorded which). Receptors originate from a man aged 25-40 years who had recovered from COVID-19. Each CDR3 is given with its conserved first and last residue. The order of the fields is clone size, J gene, V gene, D gene, CDR3 protein, CDR3 DNA. D genes are given only for firm matches. Size values are once, few and many counts, or a class for expanded clones, and some rows have none.

>once|TRBJ1-4|TRBV7-9|.
CASSPNPIATANEKLFF
TGTGCCAGCAGCCCCAACCCCATAGCCACCGCTAATGAAAAACTGTTTTTT
>.|TRBJ1-3|TRBV14|.
CASSQAVDRLSGNTIYF
TGTGCCAGCAGCCAAGCCGTAGACAGGCTCTCTGGAAACACCATATATTTT
>.|TRBJ2-7|TRBV10-3|.
CAVGGGYEQYF
TGTGCCGTGGGAGGGGGCTACGAGCAGTACTTC
>.|TRBJ2-7|TRBV11-3|.
CASSLGGGNSIFTYEQYF
TGTGCCAGCAGCTTAGGGGGCGGGAATTCAATATTCACCTACGAGCAGTACTTC
>.|TRBJ2-3|TRBV27|.
CASSFGGPGRTDTQYF
TGTGCCAGCAGTTTTGGAGGGCCGGGACGGACAGATACGCAGTATTTT
>.|TRBJ1-2|TRBV15|.
CATSRGPGGSYTF
TGTGCCACCAGCAGGGGGCCGGGTGGGAGCTACACCTTC
>.|TRBJ2-1|TRBV6-5|TRBD2
CASSYEASGSNEQFF
TGTGCCAGCAGTTACGAGGCTAGCGGGAGCAATGAGCAGTTCTTC
>.|TRBJ1-6|TRBV5-1|TRBD1
CASRTGASPLHF
TGCGCCAGCCGGACAGGGGCTTCACCCCTCCACTTT
>.|TRBJ2-7|TRBV9|TRBD1
CASSPSGTDTTYEQYF
TGTGCCAGCAGCCCCTCAGGGACAGATACTACCTACGAGCAGTACTTC
>.|TRBJ2-6|TRBV29-1|TRBD1
CSVEQRDRPSRANVLTF
TGCAGCGTGGAACAACGGGACAGGCCCTCTAGGGCCAACGTCCTGACTTTC
>.|TRBJ2-4|TRBV3-1/TRBV3-2|.
CASSQTGSNIQYF
TGTGCCAGCAGCCAGACTGGTTCGAACATTCAGTACTTC
>.|TRBJ1-3|TRBV30|.
CAWSLDGNFGNTIYF
TGTGCCTGGAGTCTTGACGGGAACTTTGGAAACACCATATATTTT
>once|TRBJ1-3|TRBV5-6|.
CASSLRGASSGNTIYF
TGTGCCAGCAGCTTGCGGGGGGCGAGCTCTGGAAACACCATATATTTT
>.|TRBJ2-5|TRBV12-5|.
CASGLTRLGQETQYF
TGTGCTAGTGGTTTGACCAGACTGGGCCAAGAGACCCAGTACTTC
>.|TRBJ1-5|TRBV6-1|TRBD1
CASSEDYRGGLVNQPQHF
TGTGCCAGCAGTGAAGACTACCGAGGGGGCTTGGTCAATCAGCCCCAGCATTTT
>.|TRBJ1-2|TRBV21-1|.
CASSRRDRGQGYTF
TGTGCCAGCAGCAGGAGGGACAGGGGACAGGGCTACACCTTC
>.|TRBJ1-1|TRBV7-2|.
CASSPIAGYMNTEAFF
TGTGCCAGCAGCCCCATCGCCGGGTACATGAACACTGAAGCTTTCTTT
>.|TRBJ1-6|TRBV25-1|.
CASSPGEPNSPLHF
TGTGCCAGCAGTCCTGGGGAGCCTAATTCACCCCTCCACTTT
>.|TRBJ1-1|TRBV5-6|TRBD1
CASSPPTGALNTEAFF
TGTGCCAGCAGCCCCCCGACAGGGGCTCTGAACACTGAAGCTTTCTTT
>.|TRBJ2-1|TRBV6-5|.
CASRSGLSYNEQFF
TGTGCCAGCAGGTCGGGACTCTCCTACAATGAGCAGTTCTTC
>.|TRBJ2-5|TRBV15|.
CATSRGGVNQETQYF
TGTGCCACCAGCAGAGGGGGGGTAAACCAAGAGACCCAGTACTTC
>.|TRBJ2-3|TRBV5-1|TRBD2
CASSLAAGGADTQYF
TGCGCCAGCAGCTTGGCTGCGGGAGGGGCAGATACGCAGTATTTT
>.|TRBJ1-2|TRBV6-1|.
CASSDVSVTGGSGYTF
TGTGCCAGCAGTGATGTTTCGGTCACGGGGGGGTCTGGCTACACCTTC
>.|TRBJ1-6|TRBV12-3/TRBV12-4|.
CASSGTGYSPLHF
TGTGCCAGCAGCGGCACAGGTTATTCACCCCTCCACTTT
>few|TRBJ2-7|TRBV10-2|TRBD1
CATSGTAYEQYF
TGCGCCACCTCCGGGACAGCCTACGAGCAGTACTTC
>once|TRBJ1-4|TRBV6-5|TRBD1
CASSPGTGNEKLFF
TGTGCCAGCAGTCCCGGGACAGGGAATGAAAAACTGTTTTTT
>once|TRBJ1-1|TRBV12-5|.
CASGFPTGRGDAEAFF
TGTGCTAGTGGTTTCCCGACAGGAAGAGGTGACGCTGAAGCTTTCTTT
>.|TRBJ2-7|TRBV5-1|.
CASSLGAGGSYEQYF
TGCGCCAGCAGCTTGGGGGCCGGGGGTTCCTACGAGCAGTACTTC
>.|TRBJ2-2|TRBV6-5|.
CASSYSGLWNTGELFF
TGTGCCAGCAGTTACTCGGGACTGTGGAACACCGGGGAGCTGTTTTTT
>.|TRBJ2-7|TRBV11-3|TRBD2
CASSSLAGEPNEQYF
TGTGCCAGCAGCTCGTTAGCGGGAGAACCCAACGAGCAGTACTTC
>.|TRBJ2-7|TRBV24-1|TRBD1
CATSDSGTGVGEQYF
TGTGCCACCAGTGATTCGGGGACAGGGGTGGGCGAGCAGTACTTC
>.|TRBJ1-1|TRBV5-4|.
CASSFNSGTEAFF
TGTGCCAGCAGCTTCAATTCCGGCACTGAAGCTTTCTTT
>.|TRBJ2-3|TRBV19|TRBD1
CASSIGRQGTDTQYF
TGTGCCAGTAGTATAGGGAGACAGGGTACGGATACGCAGTATTTT
>.|TRBJ1-1|TRBV27|TRBD1
CASSLTGGMNTEAFF
TGTGCCAGCAGTCTGACAGGGGGGATGAACACTGAAGCTTTCTTT
>.|TRBJ2-1|TRBV7-6|TRBD2
CASSLLGGSGDEQFF
TGTGCCAGCAGCTTACTCGGCGGGAGTGGAGATGAGCAGTTCTTC
>few|TRBJ1-5|TRBV2|.
CASSETAQPNVPQHF
TGTGCCAGCAGTGAAACAGCCCAGCCCAATGTGCCCCAGCATTTT
>.|TRBJ2-5|TRBV10-3|.
CAISDPGKGETQYF
TGTGCCATCAGTGATCCAGGGAAGGGAGAGACCCAGTACTTC
>.|TRBJ2-1|TRBV29-1|TRBD2
CSVGEASGGDALLAQFF
TGCAGCGTTGGCGAGGCTAGCGGGGGGGACGCTCTATTAGCGCAGTTCTTC
>.|TRBJ2-3|TRBV18|.
CASSPWPGDGGTDTQYF
TGTGCCAGCTCACCATGGCCGGGGGATGGAGGCACAGATACGCAGTATTTT
>.|TRBJ2-1|TRBV28|.
CASSPHRDNEQFF
TGTGCCAGCAGTCCCCACCGGGACAATGAGCAGTTCTTC
>few|TRBJ1-1|TRBV28|.
CASSLGARYLEAFF
TGTGCCAGCAGTTTAGGGGCCAGGTACCTTGAAGCTTTCTTT
>once|TRBJ1-3|TRBV19|TRBD1
CASSLDRASGNTIYF
TGTGCCAGTAGTCTGGACAGGGCCTCTGGAAACACCATATATTTT
>.|TRBJ1-2|TRBV29-1|.
CSVSGYLYGYTF
TGCAGCGTTTCCGGGTACCTCTATGGCTACACCTTC
>.|TRBJ2-7|TRBV27|.
CASSLGLGGEQYF
TGTGCCAGCAGTTTAGGTCTAGGGGGCGAGCAGTACTTC
>once|TRBJ2-1|TRBV7-2|.
CAGAPAGYNEQFF
TGTGCCGGCGCCCCGGCGGGCTACAATGAGCAGTTCTTC
>.|TRBJ2-3|TRBV7-6|TRBD2
CASSLVSASGRRGTDTQYF
TGTGCCAGCAGCTTAGTGAGCGCTAGCGGGAGACGAGGCACAGATACGCAGTATTTT
>.|TRBJ1-5|TRBV27|.
CASSTRGGQPQHF
TGTGCCAGCAGTACAAGGGGAGGACAGCCCCAGCATTTT
>.|TRBJ2-1|TRBV12-3/TRBV12-4|.
CASSFSLAKQFF
TGTGCCAGCAGTTTCAGTCTAGCTAAGCAGTTCTTC
>once|TRBJ2-1|TRBV24-1|TRBD2
CATSDVRDRGGNEQFF
TGTGCCACCAGTGATGTCCGGGATCGGGGGGGCAATGAGCAGTTCTTC
>.|TRBJ2-1|TRBV7-9|.
CASSLSQGPSYNEQFF
TGTGCCAGCAGCCTATCACAGGGCCCCTCCTACAATGAGCAGTTCTTC
>.|TRBJ2-3|TRBV12-3/TRBV12-4|.
CASTPNPTDTQYF
TGTGCCAGCACCCCCAATCCCACAGATACGCAGTATTTT
>few|TRBJ1-1|TRBV7-9|.
CASSRNQEGKAFF
TGTGCCAGCAGCCGGAATCAGGAGGGGAAAGCTTTCTTT
>.|TRBJ2-7|TRBV5-4|.
CASSRSYEQYF
TGTGCCAGCAGCCGTTCCTACGAGCAGTACTTC
>.|TRBJ1-4|TRBV3-1/TRBV3-2|.
CASSQDLGASTNEKLFF
TGTGCCAGCAGCCAAGATCTGGGGGCATCAACTAATGAAAAACTGTTTTTT
>.|TRBJ2-7|TRBV2|TRBD1
CASRLRDRGPYEQYF
TGTGCCAGCAGACTAAGGGACAGGGGACCGTATGAGCAGTACTTC
>.|TRBJ2-7|TRBV5-6|.
CANPTGPSYEQYF
TGTGCCAACCCGACAGGCCCGTCCTACGAGCAGTACTTC
>.|TRBJ2-1|TRBV10-2|.
CASSESTTGLGNEQFF
TGCGCCAGCAGTGAGTCGACGACGGGACTGGGCAATGAGCAGTTCTTC
>.|TRBJ1-1|TRBV28|TRBD1
CASSPLQGAITAFF
TGTGCCAGCAGTCCACTACAGGGGGCTATTACGGCTTTCTTT
>.|TRBJ1-5|TRBV2|TRBD1
CASSGDRDYSNQPQHF
TGTGCCAGCAGTGGGGACAGGGATTATAGCAATCAGCCCCAGCATTTT